One sample yielded the 15 T cell receptor beta chains listed below, sequenced in a study of cytomegalovirus exposure and HLA in healthy donors. PCR amplification relied on 60 Vbeta primers (plus 13 Jbeta primers). Clones were read by immunoSEQ multiplex PCR, and TCRdb kept only the in-frame ones, dropping some. The table records fewer than 200,000 clones, about 80% of them present only once. The sequenced material came from PBMCs. The receptor set was obtained from a girl between 10 and 17 years old in good health and CMV-seropositive.

This clone was found once. The chain carries TRBV15 and TRBJ2-7; TRBD1 agrees at 9 bases. CDR1 and CDR2 from the germline V gene are LNHNV and YYDKDF (reference sequence). Trimming removed 5 bases from V and 6 bases from J; junction bases left unmatched: 14. CDR3 length: 16 amino acids. The CDR3 region is CATSSRPGQGYGEQYF. The CDR3 region has the DNA TGTGCCACCAGCTCACGACCGGGACAGGGATACGGCGAGCAGTACTTC.

This sequence joins TRBV28 and TRBJ2-3, with TRBD2 matching 15 bases. CDR3 length: 18 residues. V dropped 6 bases and J dropped 2; count of bases not matched to a gene: 9. The germline gives CDR1 MDHEN, CDR2 SYDVKM. CDR3 nucleotides: TGTGCCAGCAGGCTCGGGACTAGCGGGAGGTGGGTCACAGATACGCAGTATTTT. Amino acid sequence: CASRLGTSGRWVTDTQYF.

This clone occurred a few times. The chain couples TRBV5-4 to TRBJ2-7, with 13 bases matching TRBD2. Germline V gives CDR1 SGHNT, CDR2 YYREEE (reference sequence). V gave up 4 bases and J gave up 2 bases; unmatched junction bases: 9. The CDR3 runs to 17 residues. The CDR3 here is CASSIGTSGVIPYEQYF. CDR3 DNA: TGTGCCAGCAGCATCGGGACTAGCGGGGTTATCCCCTACGAGCAGTACTTC. The full variable domain, its missing parts supplied by reference TRBV5-4 and TRBJ2-7, is ETGVTQSPTHLIKTRGQQVTLRCSSQSGHNTVSWYQQALGQGPQFIFQYYREEENGRGNFPPRFSGLQFPNYSSELNVNALELDDSALYLCASSIGTSGVIPYEQYFGPGTRLTVT.

CDR3 residues: CASSPVEGAGELFF. Here the CDR3 DNA reads TGCGCCAGCAGCCCCGTGGAGGGGGCGGGGGAGCTGTTTTTT. The chain carries TRBV4-3 and TRBJ2-2, with D perhaps TRBD1 (7 bases). The CDR3 has 14 residues. CDR1 and CDR2 (germline): LGHNA, YSLEER. Trimming shortened V by 4 bases and J by 8 bases, and 14 bases separated the two germline ends.

This clone was found once. For the CDR3, the DNA is TGTGCCAGCAGTTACTCCAGGGTGGGCACTGAAGCTTTCTTT. It codes for CASSYSRVGTEAFF. The chain employs TRBV6-6 and TRBJ1-1; perhaps TRBD1 as D (5 bases). This CDR3 spans 14 amino acids. Between the trimmed V and J ends, which lost 0 bases and 4 bases, there was a span of 9 bases. Germline V gene data show CDR1 as MNHNY and CDR2 as SVGAGI (reference sequence).

This chain connects TRBV30 to TRBJ2-3, with D tentatively TRBD2 (6 bases). The CDR3 length is 13 residues. From germline, CDR1 is GTSNPN and CDR2 SVGIG (reference sequence). V dropped 1 base and J dropped 5 bases, with 10 bases sitting between them. The CDR3 DNA is TGTGCCTGGAGTGCGGGAGTAGGAGATACGCAGTATTTT. Translation: CAWSAGVGDTQYF.

The gene calls are TRBV27 and TRBJ1-2; maybe TRBD1 (6 bases). Germline assignment: CDR1 MNHEY and CDR2 SMNVEV (reference sequence). This CDR3 contains 13 residues. Trimming pared 2 bases from V and 7 bases from J, leaving 11 bases between. CDR3 residues: CASSLNREGGYTF. In nucleotides, the CDR3 is TGTGCCAGCAGTTTAAACAGGGAGGGTGGCTACACCTTC.

V and J are TRBV5-6 and TRBJ2-2, with no clear D. This CDR3 spans 12 amino acids. V lost 2 bases, J lost 6 bases, and 5 bases lay in between. Germline V gives CDR1 SGHDT, CDR2 YYEEEE. The CDR3 protein is CASSFFAGELFF. CDR3 nucleotide sequence: TGTGCCAGCAGCTTTTTCGCCGGGGAGCTGTTTTTT. The whole variable domain, remainder taken from reference TRBV5-6 and TRBJ2-2, is DAGVTQSPTHLIKTRGQQVTLRCSPKSGHDTVSWYQQALGQGPQFIFQYYEEEERQRGNFPDRFSGHQFPNYSSELNVNALLLGDSALYLCASSFFAGELFFGEGSRLTVL.

The rearrangement uses TRBV28 and TRBJ2-7; 12 bases line up with TRBD2. The CDR3 contains 15 residues. Germline V gene data show CDR1 as MDHEN and CDR2 as SYDVKM. Trimming removed 6 bases from V and 3 bases from J; junction bases left unmatched: 6. For the CDR3, the DNA is TGTGCCAGCAGCCCATGGACTAGCGGGGTCTACGAGCAGTACTTC. It encodes CASSPWTSGVYEQYF.

This clone was recorded a few times. This chain connects TRBV6-1 to TRBJ2-7; 11 bases line up with TRBD1. CDR1 and CDR2 from the germline V gene are MNHNS and SASEGT. V lost 6 bases and J lost 4; bases outside the gene matches: 5. The CDR3 length is 14 residues. CDR3 sequence reads: CASRHRDRGYEQYF. The DNA of the CDR3 is TGTGCCAGCAGACACCGGGACAGGGGGTACGAGCAGTACTTC.

This clone appeared a few times. The chain recombines TRBV2 with TRBJ1-1, with D possibly TRBD1 on 6 matching bases. CDR3 length: 17 residues. Germline V gene data show CDR1 as SNHLY and CDR2 as FYNNEI. V was shortened by 0 bases and J by 1 base, with 15 bases between the two germline ends. The CDR3 nucleotides read TGTGCCAGCAGTGAAGCCCCAGGGGTGGGCCGGAACACTGAAGCTTTCTTT. Protein: CASSEAPGVGRNTEAFF.

This chain connects TRBV6-1 to TRBJ1-1; D gene ambiguous. Between the trimmed V and J ends, which lost 1 base and 6 bases, there was a span of 6 bases. The V gene's germline CDR1 is MNHNS and CDR2 SASEGT. This CDR3 comprises 12 residues. CDR3 residues: CASSEGSSEAFF. The CDR3 DNA reads as TGTGCCAGCAGTGAAGGTAGCTCTGAAGCTTTCTTT.

The gene calls are TRBV30 and TRBJ2-1; 7 bases align to TRBD2. The J segment lost 8 bases and the V segment lost 5 bases, leaving 6 bases of the junction unmatched. Germline assignment: CDR1 GTSNPN and CDR2 SVGIG (reference sequence). The CDR3 runs to 12 residues. The DNA of the CDR3 is TGTGCCTGGGGAGCGGGGACGGATGAGCAGTTCTTC. Encoded protein: CAWGAGTDEQFF.

The chain couples TRBV27 to TRBJ1-2; 9 nucleotides align to TRBD1. Germline-derived CDR1 and CDR2 are MNHEY and SMNVEV (reference sequence). CDR3 length equals 13 residues. After removal of 9 bases from V and 7 bases from J, the junction contained 9 bases not matched to a gene. CDR3 DNA sequence: TGTGCCAGTTGGGACAGGGAGGATTCTGGCTACACCTTC. Protein sequence: CASWDREDSGYTF.

The chain joins TRBV30 to TRBJ1-4; 7 nucleotides line up with TRBD1. This CDR3 spans 17 amino acids. Germline V lookup: CDR1 GTSNPN, CDR2 SVGIG (reference sequence). V lost 6 bases to trimming and J lost 7 bases; unmatched junction nucleotides: 20. CDR3 nucleotide sequence: TGTGCCTGCCCTCACCCGAAAAAGACAGGGTGCGGTGAAAAACTGTTTTTT. Translating it yields CACPHPKKTGCGEKLFF.